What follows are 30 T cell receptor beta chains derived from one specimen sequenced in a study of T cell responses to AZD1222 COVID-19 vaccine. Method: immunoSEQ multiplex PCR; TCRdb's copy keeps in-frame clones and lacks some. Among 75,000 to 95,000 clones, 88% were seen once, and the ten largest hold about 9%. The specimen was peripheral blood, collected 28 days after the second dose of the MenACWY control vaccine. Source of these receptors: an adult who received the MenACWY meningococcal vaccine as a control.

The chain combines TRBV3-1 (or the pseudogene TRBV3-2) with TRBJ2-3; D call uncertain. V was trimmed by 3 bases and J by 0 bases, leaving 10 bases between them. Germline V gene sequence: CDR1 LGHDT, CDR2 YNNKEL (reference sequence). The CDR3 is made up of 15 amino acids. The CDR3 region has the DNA TGTGCCAGCAGCCACCGTCGTGGAAGCACAGATACGCAGTATTTT. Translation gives CASSHRRGSTDTQYF.

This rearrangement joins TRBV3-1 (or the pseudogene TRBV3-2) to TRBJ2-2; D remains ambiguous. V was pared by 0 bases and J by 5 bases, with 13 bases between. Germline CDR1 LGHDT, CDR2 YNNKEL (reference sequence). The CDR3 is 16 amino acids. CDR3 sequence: CASSQDSKIGTGELFF. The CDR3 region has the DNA TGTGCCAGCAGCCAAGATAGCAAGATAGGAACCGGGGAGCTGTTTTTT.

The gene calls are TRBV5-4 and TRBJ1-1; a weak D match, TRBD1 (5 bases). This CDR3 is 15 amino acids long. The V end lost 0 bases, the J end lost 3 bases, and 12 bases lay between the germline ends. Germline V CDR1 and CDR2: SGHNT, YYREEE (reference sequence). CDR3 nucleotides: TGTGCCAGCAGCTTGGTTAACAGGCAGGACACTGAAGCTTTCTTT. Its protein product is CASSLVNRQDTEAFF.

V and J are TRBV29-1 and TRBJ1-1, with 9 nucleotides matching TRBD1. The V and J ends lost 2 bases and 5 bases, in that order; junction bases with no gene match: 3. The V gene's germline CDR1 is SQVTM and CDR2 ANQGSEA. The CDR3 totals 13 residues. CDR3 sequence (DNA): TGCAGCGTTGAAACAGGGGGCATGACTGAAGCTTTCTTT. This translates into CSVETGGMTEAFF.

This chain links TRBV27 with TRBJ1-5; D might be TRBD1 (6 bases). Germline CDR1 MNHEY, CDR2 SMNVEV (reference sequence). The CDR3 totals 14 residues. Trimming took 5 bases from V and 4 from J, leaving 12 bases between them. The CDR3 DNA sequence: TGTGCCAGCAGTCCCCGGGACAATAATCAGCCCCAGCATTTT. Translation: CASSPRDNNQPQHF.

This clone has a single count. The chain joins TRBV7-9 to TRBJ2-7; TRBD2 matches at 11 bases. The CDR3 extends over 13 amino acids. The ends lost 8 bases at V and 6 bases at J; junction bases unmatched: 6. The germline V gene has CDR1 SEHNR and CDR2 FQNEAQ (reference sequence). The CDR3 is CASCSGGASEQYF. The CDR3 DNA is TGTGCCAGCTGTAGCGGGGGGGCGAGCGAGCAGTACTTC.

In DNA, the CDR3 is TGTGCCAGTAGTATTGGGGCAGGGCCTGGAAACACCATATATTTT. It yields the protein CASSIGAGPGNTIYF. The rearrangement uses TRBV19 and TRBJ1-3, with D possibly matching TRBD1 (5 bases). Per germline, CDR1 LNHDA and CDR2 SQIVND (reference sequence). Trimming removed 3 bases from V and 2 bases from J, with 11 bases in between. There are 15 residues in the CDR3.

CDR3: CSASSRTSGDIYEQYF. The CDR3 coding sequence is TGCAGTGCTAGTTCCCGTACTAGCGGGGACATCTACGAGCAGTACTTC. This chain uses TRBV20-1 with TRBJ2-7, with 10 bases fitting TRBD2. The CDR3 contains 16 residues. CDR1 DFQATT and CDR2 SNEGSKA come from the germline V gene (reference sequence). The trim removed 3 bases at V and 3 bases at J, leaving 11 bases unmatched.

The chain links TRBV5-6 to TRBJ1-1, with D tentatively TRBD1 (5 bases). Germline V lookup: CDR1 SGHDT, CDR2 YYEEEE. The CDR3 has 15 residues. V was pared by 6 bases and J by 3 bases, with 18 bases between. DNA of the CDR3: TGTGCCAGCATCGACAGTATCAACTGGTACACTGAAGCTTTCTTT. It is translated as CASIDSINWYTEAFF.

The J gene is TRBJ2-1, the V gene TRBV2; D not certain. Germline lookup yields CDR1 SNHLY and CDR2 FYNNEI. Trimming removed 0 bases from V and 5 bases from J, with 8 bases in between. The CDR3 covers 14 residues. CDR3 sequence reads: CASSEARLNNEQFF. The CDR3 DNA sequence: TGTGCCAGCAGTGAAGCGCGTTTGAACAATGAGCAGTTCTTC.

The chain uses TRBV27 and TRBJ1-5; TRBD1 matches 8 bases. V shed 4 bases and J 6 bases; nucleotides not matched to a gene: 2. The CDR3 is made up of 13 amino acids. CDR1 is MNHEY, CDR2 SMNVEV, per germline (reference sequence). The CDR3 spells CASSSGGSQPQHF. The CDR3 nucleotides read TGTGCCAGCAGTTCAGGGGGCAGTCAGCCCCAGCATTTT.

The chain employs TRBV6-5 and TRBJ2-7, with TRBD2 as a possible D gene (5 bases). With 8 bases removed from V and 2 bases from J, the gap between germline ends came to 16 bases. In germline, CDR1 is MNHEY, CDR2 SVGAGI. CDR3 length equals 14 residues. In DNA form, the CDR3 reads TGTGCCAGCTGGGAGAGGCGGAGCACCTACGAGCAGTACTTC. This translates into CASWERRSTYEQYF.

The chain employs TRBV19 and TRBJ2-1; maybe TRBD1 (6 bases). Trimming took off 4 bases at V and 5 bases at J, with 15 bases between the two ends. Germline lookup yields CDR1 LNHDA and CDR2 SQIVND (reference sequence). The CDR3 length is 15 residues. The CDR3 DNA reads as TGTGCCAGTAGTACCGGACAGAGTGGAAACAATGAGCAGTTCTTC. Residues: CASSTGQSGNNEQFF.

In DNA form, the CDR3 reads TGTGCCAGCAGCTTGGGCCTGAACACTGAAGCTTTCTTT. Its translation: CASSLGLNTEAFF. The chain combines TRBV5-4 with TRBJ1-1; D not certain. This CDR3 contains 13 residues. CDR1 SGHNT and CDR2 YYREEE come from the germline V gene (reference sequence). V lost 0 bases to trimming and J lost 0 bases, with 3 bases between them.

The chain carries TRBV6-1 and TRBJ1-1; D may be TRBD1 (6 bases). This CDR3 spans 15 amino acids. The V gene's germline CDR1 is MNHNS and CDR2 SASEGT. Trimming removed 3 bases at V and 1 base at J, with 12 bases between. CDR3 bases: TGTGCCAGCAGTGAGTTCGGGGGGGCGAACACTGAAGCTTTCTTT. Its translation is CASSEFGGANTEAFF.

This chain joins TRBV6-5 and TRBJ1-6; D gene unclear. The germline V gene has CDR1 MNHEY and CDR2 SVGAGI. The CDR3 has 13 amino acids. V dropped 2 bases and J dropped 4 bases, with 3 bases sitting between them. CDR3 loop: CASSYRYNSPLHF. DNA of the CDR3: TGTGCCAGCAGTTACCGTTATAATTCACCCCTCCACTTT.

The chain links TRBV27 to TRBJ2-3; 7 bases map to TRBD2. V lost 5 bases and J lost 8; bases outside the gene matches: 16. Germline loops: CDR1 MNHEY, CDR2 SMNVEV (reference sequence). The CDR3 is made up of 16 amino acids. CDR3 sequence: CASSRPTAGPRGTQYF. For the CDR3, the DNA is TGTGCCAGCAGTCGACCTACAGCGGGGCCAAGGGGTACGCAGTATTTT.

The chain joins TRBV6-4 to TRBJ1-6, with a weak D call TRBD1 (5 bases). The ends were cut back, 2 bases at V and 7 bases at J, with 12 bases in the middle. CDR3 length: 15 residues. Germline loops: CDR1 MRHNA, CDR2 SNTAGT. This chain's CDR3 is CASSDGAKWNSPLHF. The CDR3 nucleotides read TGTGCCAGCAGTGACGGGGCGAAGTGGAATTCACCCCTCCACTTT.

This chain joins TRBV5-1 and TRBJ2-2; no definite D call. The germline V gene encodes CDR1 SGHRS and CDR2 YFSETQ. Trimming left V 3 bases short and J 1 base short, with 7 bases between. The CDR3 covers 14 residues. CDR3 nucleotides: TGCGCCAGCAGCTACAGCGAGAACACCGGGGAGCTGTTTTTT. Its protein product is CASSYSENTGELFF.

The CDR3 DNA reads TGCGCCAGCAGCCAAGACCCAGCGGGCACCGGGGAGCTGTTTTTT. It yields the protein CASSQDPAGTGELFF. This rearrangement joins TRBV4-3 to TRBJ2-2; TRBD2 is a possible D gene (6 bases). The V end lost 0 bases, the J end lost 4 bases, and 9 bases lay between the germline ends. The CDR3 totals 15 residues. Germline V gene data show CDR1 as LGHNA and CDR2 as YSLEER.

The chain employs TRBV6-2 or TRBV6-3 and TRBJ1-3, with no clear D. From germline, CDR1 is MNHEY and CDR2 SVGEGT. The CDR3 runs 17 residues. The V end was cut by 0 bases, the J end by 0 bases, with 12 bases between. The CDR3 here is CASSYSSHPGSGNTIYF. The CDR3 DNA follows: TGTGCCAGCAGTTACTCGTCCCACCCAGGCTCTGGAAACACCATATATTTT.

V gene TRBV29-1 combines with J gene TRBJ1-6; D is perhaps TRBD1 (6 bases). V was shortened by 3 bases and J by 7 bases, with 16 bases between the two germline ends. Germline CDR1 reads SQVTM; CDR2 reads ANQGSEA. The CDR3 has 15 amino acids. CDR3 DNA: TGCAGCGTTGAGATACAGGGCTTGGGGAATTCACCCCTCCACTTT. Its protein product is CSVEIQGLGNSPLHF. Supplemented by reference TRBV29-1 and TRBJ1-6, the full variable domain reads SAVISQKPSRDICQRGTSLTIQCQVDSQVTMMFWYRQQPGQSLTLIATANQGSEATYESGFVIDKFPISRPNLTFSTLTVSNMSPEDSSIYLCSVEIQGLGNSPLHFGNGTRLTVT.

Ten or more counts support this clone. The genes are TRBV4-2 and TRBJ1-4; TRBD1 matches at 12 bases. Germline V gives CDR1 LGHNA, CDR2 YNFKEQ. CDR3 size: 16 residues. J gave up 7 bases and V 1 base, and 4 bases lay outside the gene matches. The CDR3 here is CASSQGGTGGPEKLFF. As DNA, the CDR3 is TGTGCCAGCAGCCAAGGCGGGACAGGGGGCCCTGAAAAACTGTTTTTT.

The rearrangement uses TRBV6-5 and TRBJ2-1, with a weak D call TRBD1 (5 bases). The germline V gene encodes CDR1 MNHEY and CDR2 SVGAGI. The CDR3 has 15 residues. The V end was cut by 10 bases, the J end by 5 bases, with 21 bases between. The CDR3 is CATSRGRIGDNEQFF. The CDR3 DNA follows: TGTGCCACCTCTAGGGGCAGGATTGGGGACAATGAGCAGTTCTTC.

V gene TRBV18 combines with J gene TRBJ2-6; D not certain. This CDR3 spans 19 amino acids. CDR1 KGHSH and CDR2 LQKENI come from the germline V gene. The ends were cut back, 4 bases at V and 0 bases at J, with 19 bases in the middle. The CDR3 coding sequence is TGTGCCAGCTCACAATCTGGGCAGACCCCTTACTCTGGGGCCAACGTCCTGACTTTC. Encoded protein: CASSQSGQTPYSGANVLTF.

The CDR3 nucleotides read TGTGCCAGCAGTTTCACCCTACTAGCGGTTCGGGACGAGCAGTACTTC. Translating it yields CASSFTLLAVRDEQYF. V and J are TRBV28 and TRBJ2-7, with 8 nucleotides matching TRBD2. The CDR3 consists of 16 residues. Per germline, CDR1 MDHEN and CDR2 SYDVKM. The V segment lost 3 bases and the J segment 5 bases; nucleotides outside the gene matches: 12. Using reference TRBV28 and TRBJ2-7 for the parts outside the CDR3, the full variable domain is DVKVTQSSRYLVKRTGEKVFLECVQDMDHENMFWYRQDPGLGLRLIYFSYDVKMKEKGDIPEGYSVSREKKERFSLILESASTNQTSMYLCASSFTLLAVRDEQYFGPGTRLTVT.

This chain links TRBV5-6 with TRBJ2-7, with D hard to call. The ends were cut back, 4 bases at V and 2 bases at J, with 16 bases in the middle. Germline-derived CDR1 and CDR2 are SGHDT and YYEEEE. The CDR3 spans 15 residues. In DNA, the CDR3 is TGTGCCAGCAGCCTCCTCAGGATCAAGACCTACGAGCAGTACTTC. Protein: CASSLLRIKTYEQYF.

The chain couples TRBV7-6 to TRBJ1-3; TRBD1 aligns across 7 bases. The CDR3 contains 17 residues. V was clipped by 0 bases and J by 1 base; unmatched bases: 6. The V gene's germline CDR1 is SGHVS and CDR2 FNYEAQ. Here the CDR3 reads CASSLAASGGSGNTIYF. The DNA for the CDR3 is TGTGCCAGCAGCTTAGCGGCCTCAGGGGGTTCTGGAAACACCATATATTTT.

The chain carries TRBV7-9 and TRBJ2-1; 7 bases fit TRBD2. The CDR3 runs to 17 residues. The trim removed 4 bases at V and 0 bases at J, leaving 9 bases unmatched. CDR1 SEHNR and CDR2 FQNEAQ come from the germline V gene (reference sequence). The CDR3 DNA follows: TGTGCCAGCAGCTATTCCGAGCGGGGTAGCTCCTACAATGAGCAGTTCTTC. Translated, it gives CASSYSERGSSYNEQFF. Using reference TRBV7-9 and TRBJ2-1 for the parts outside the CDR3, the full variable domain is DTGVSQNPRHKITKRGQNVTFRCDPISEHNRLYWYRQTLGQGPEFLTYFQNEAQLEKSRLLSDRFSAERPKGSFSTLEIQRTEQGDSAMYLCASSYSERGSSYNEQFFGPGTRLTVL.

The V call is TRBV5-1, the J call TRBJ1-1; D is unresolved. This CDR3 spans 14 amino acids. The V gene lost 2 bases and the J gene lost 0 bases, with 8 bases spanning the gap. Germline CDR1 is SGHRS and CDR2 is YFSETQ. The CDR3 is CASSLGGVNTEAFF. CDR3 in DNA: TGCGCCAGCAGCTTAGGCGGGGTGAACACTGAAGCTTTCTTT.